This T cell receptor (beta chain) was identified during a study of cytomegalovirus exposure and HLA in healthy donors. Study-wide background: There were about 86 million unique TCRs (from HLA-typed donors) in an early data release.

Findings of the study overall: Earlier analysis found most TCR beta V segments productive about 87% or about 30% of the time. In a later analysis, CMV-associated beta chains were mostly HLA-associated, it appeared. The study found most TCR sequences rare, yet found some public TCRs in many donors.

As regards this clone: The antigen remains unidentified.

PCR was performed using 60 Vbeta and 13 Jbeta primers. Sequencing was performed with immunoSEQ multiplex PCR; in TCRdb, only in-frame clones are kept and a portion is missing. The sample lists 150,000 to 200,000 clones; around three quarters were seen once. The clonotype comes from a woman between 45 and 65 years old in good health and CMV-seronegative. Sequencing was carried out using PBMCs.

DNA of the CDR3: TGCGCCAGCAGCTTGGAGTTAGCGGGCCATGAGCAGTTCTTC. As protein: CASSLELAGHEQFF. V usage is TRBV5-1 and J usage is TRBJ2-1, with TRBD2 matching 7 bases. CDR3 length equals 14 residues. The germline gives CDR1 SGHRS, CDR2 YFSETQ. Unmatched junction bases numbered 5, after V lost 0 bases and J lost 8 bases.